This entry is about one T cell receptor (beta chain). This specimen comes from a study of blood T cell repertoires in COVID-19. Looking at the study overall: The origin of the acute and convalescent COVID-19 samples was the United States, Italy and Spain. In each case, the material was cDNA or gDNA derived from T cells, B-cell-depleted T cells, or PBMCs.

Original processing methods: Amplified reference gene primers provided the basis for estimating nucleated cell counts. Sequencing was performed with immunoSEQ multiplex PCR; in TCRdb, only in-frame clones are kept and a portion is missing. V and J calls and clone size are as listed in that table; D and trimming were resolved from the DNA. The data show about 150,000 clones, roughly 74% seen once. This clonotype originated in a woman older than 75 with acute or convalescent COVID-19. The sequenced sample consisted of peripheral blood.

DNA of the CDR3: TGCGCCAGCAGCCAACCCAGGGCCTCTAACTATGGCTACACCTTC. Translation: CASSQPRASNYGYTF. The V call is TRBV4-1, the J call TRBJ1-2; a weak D match, TRBD1 (5 bases). The V end was cut by 2 bases, the J end by 0 bases, with 10 bases between. The CDR3 loop spans 15 amino acids. Germline CDR1 and CDR2: MGHRA and YSYEKL.